These T cell receptor beta chains were read from a single sample in a study of response to subunit inactivated influenza vaccine. Each CDR3 protein gets one entry after TCRdb re-called the RT-PCR reads with MiXCR. Of more than 450,000 distinct CDR3 sequences listed, roughly 10% are singletons. The sequenced sample was PBMCs from blood, obtained on the day of vaccination. These receptors were collected from a man aged 45-60 years who received an inactivated influenza vaccine. Each CDR3 is given with its conserved first and last residue. The D gene is left open where the match is weak. Some rows have no size entry. The others give once, few or many, or a class for an expanded clone.

length | size | J | V | D | CDR3 | DNA
14 | many | TRBJ1-1 | TRBV5-1 | NA | CASSGLIGGTEAFF | TGCGCCAGCAGCGGGTTGATTGGGGGCACTGAAGCTTTCTTT
15 | many | TRBJ2-3 | TRBV29-1 | TRBD2 | CSVEDLGGLAGTQYF | TGCAGCGTTGAAGATCTTGGTGGTCTAGCGGGTACGCAGTATTTT
14 | many | TRBJ2-4 | TRBV29-1 | TRBD1 | CSVSQGARIDIQYF | TGCAGCGTTTCTCAGGGGGCGCGAATAGACATTCAGTACTTC
15 | NA | TRBJ2-2 | TRBV9 | TRBD2 | CASSATSRGTGELFF | TGTGCCAGCAGCGCGACTAGCCGGGGCACCGGGGAGCTGTTTTTT
14 | NA | TRBJ2-7 | TRBV4-3 | TRBD1 | CASSQPRGRTCRYF | TGCGCCAGCAGCCAACCCAGGGGGCGTACGTGCCGGTACTTC
15 | NA | TRBJ2-4 | TRBV20-1 | TRBD2 | CSARSLAVAKNIQYF | TGCAGTGCTAGGTCTCTAGCGGTAGCCAAAAACATTCAGTACTTC
13 | few | TRBJ2-3 | TRBV10-3 | NA | CAISDSIRDTQYF | TGTGCCATCAGTGACTCGATTAGGGATACGCAGTATTTT
16 | few | TRBJ2-5 | TRBV4-1 | TRBD2 | CASSQDLRGGQETQYF | TGCGCCAGCAGCCAAGATTTGCGGGGGGGCCAAGAGACCCAGTACTTC
15 | many | TRBJ2-1 | TRBV12-3/TRBV12-4 | NA | CASSFLGSSYNEQFF | TGTGCCAGCAGTTTTCTCGGGAGCTCCTACAATGAGCAGTTCTTC
15 | many | TRBJ2-3 | TRBV5-1 | TRBD1 | CASSFTGQSTDTQYF | TGCGCCAGCAGCTTCACGGGACAGAGCACAGATACGCAGTATTTT
15 | few | TRBJ2-3 | TRBV7-2 | NA | CASSPIFGTLDTQYF | TGTGCCAGCAGCCCAATTTTCGGGACTCTAGATACGCAGTATTTT
14 | many | TRBJ2-3 | TRBV12-3/TRBV12-4 | NA | CASNVRTSTDTQYF | TGTGCCAGCAACGTTCGGACCTCCACAGATACGCAGTATTTT
16 | few | TRBJ2-1 | TRBV4-3 | TRBD2 | CASSQVWGLGSYEQFF | TGCGCCAGCAGCCAAGTTTGGGGACTAGGATCCTATGAGCAGTTCTTC
13 | few | TRBJ2-3 | TRBV20-1 | NA | CSAPAGAGDTQYF | TGCAGTGCTCCCGCGGGGGCTGGAGATACGCAGTATTTT
10 | few | TRBJ2-7 | TRBV2 | NA | CASSLFEQYF | TGTGCCAGCAGTTTGTTCGAGCAGTACTTC
18 | NA | TRBJ2-1 | TRBV12-3/TRBV12-4 | TRBD2 | CASILRLAGETSYNEQFF | TGTGCCAGCATCCTGAGACTAGCGGGGGAAACCTCCTACAATGAGCAGTTCTTC
13 | many | TRBJ2-2 | TRBV4-3 | NA | CASSQIATGELFF | TGCGCCAGCAGCCAAATAGCCACCGGGGAGCTGTTTTTT
17 | NA | TRBJ1-3 | TRBV7-6 | TRBD1 | CASSLVITGGSGNTIYF | TGTGCCAGCAGCTTAGTGATTACAGGGGGCTCTGGAAACACCATATATTTT
18 | NA | TRBJ2-3 | TRBV4-1 | TRBD1 | CASSHGQGVLPSTDTQYF | TGCGCCAGCAGCCACGGACAGGGGGTCTTACCGAGCACAGATACGCAGTATTTT
20 | NA | TRBJ2-1 | TRBV10-3 | TRBD2 | CAISRPGLAEVYSSYNEQFF | TGTGCCATCAGTCGGCCGGGACTAGCGGAGGTTTATAGCTCCTACAATGAGCAGTTCTTC
14 | NA | TRBJ1-1 | TRBV9 | NA | CASSVESMNTEAFF | TGTGCCAGCAGCGTAGAGTCTATGAACACTGAAGCTTTCTTT
18 | many | TRBJ2-1 | TRBV12-3/TRBV12-4 | TRBD2 | CASSRRLAGKGSYNEQFF | TGTGCCAGCAGTAGGCGCCTAGCGGGAAAGGGCTCCTACAATGAGCAGTTCTTC
13 | NA | TRBJ2-5 | TRBV5-1 | NA | CASSHGQQETQYF | TGCGCCAGCAGCCATGGACAGCAAGAGACCCAGTACTTC
12 | many | TRBJ1-1 | TRBV5-1 | NA | CASSSGVTEAFF | TGCGCCAGCAGCTCAGGGGTTACTGAAGCTTTCTTT
19 | many | TRBJ2-3 | TRBV4-2 | TRBD2 | CASSQDFTSGSVSADTQYF | TGTGCCAGCAGCCAAGATTTTACTAGCGGGAGTGTTAGTGCAGATACGCAGTATTTT
13 | few | TRBJ2-5 | TRBV20-1 | NA | CSAPYLDGMTQYF | TGCAGTGCTCCATACCTGGATGGGATGACCCAGTACTTC
13 | many | TRBJ2-7 | TRBV12-3/TRBV12-4 | NA | CASSSFTSYEQYF | TGTGCCAGCAGTTCCTTTACCTCCTACGAGCAGTACTTC
12 | NA | TRBJ2-7 | TRBV2 | NA | CASSETPGGENF | TGTGCCAGCAGTGAGACCCCCGGGGGCGAGAACTTC
15 | many | TRBJ2-7 | TRBV12-3/TRBV12-4 | TRBD1 | CASNPTGAFSYEQYF | TGTGCCAGCAACCCGACAGGGGCCTTCTCCTACGAGCAGTACTTC
15 | NA | TRBJ2-6 | TRBV28 | NA | CASSLGILGANVLTF | TGTGCCAGCAGTTTAGGCATCCTGGGGGCCAACGTCCTGACTTTC
16 | NA | TRBJ2-5 | TRBV20-1 | NA | CSASPLALKDQETQYF | TGCAGTGCTAGTCCCCTAGCGCTTAAGGATCAAGAGACCCAGTACTTC